A selection of T cell receptor beta chains follows, all from one sample in a study of blood T cell repertoires in COVID-19. This table comes from immunoSEQ multiplex PCR, and its TCRdb copy is limited to in-frame clones, with some not included. The sample yields around 250,000 clones, 90% seen once. Material: PBMCs or T cells enriched from blood (not recorded which). The receptor source for this set is a man aged 50 to 60 who had been exposed to COVID-19. CDR3s include the opening cysteine and the closing phenylalanine or tryptophan. Each record gives: clone size, J gene, D gene, CDR3 length, V gene, CDR3 DNA, CDR3 protein. D genes are given only for firm matches. Not all rows give a size; the values are once, few, many and, for expanded clones, a class.

>once|TRBJ1-5|-|16|TRBV2
TGTGCCAGCAGTGAAGACCCCGGGGGGCTGGATCAGCCCCAGCATTTT
CASSEDPGGLDQPQHF
>once|TRBJ1-1|TRBD1|15|TRBV6-6
TGTGCCAGCAGACCGCTGGACAGGGGGAGAACTGAAGCTTTCTTT
CASRPLDRGRTEAFF
>-|TRBJ1-5|-|15|TRBV5-8
TGTGCCAGCAACCCCAGGCAGTATAGCAATCAGCCCCAGCATTTT
CASNPRQYSNQPQHF
>-|TRBJ1-5|TRBD1|15|TRBV7-6
TGTGCCAGCAGCTTAACCGGACAGGGCCATCAGCCCCAGCATTTT
CASSLTGQGHQPQHF
>-|TRBJ1-1|-|16|TRBV19
TGTGCCAGTAGCCCCTTCAGGTTCGATGGCGACACTGAAGCTTTCTTT
CASSPFRFDGDTEAFF
>few|TRBJ1-2|-|12|TRBV28
TGTGCCAGCAGCCCGCTACGGAGCGGCTACACCTTC
CASSPLRSGYTF
>-|TRBJ2-5|-|15|TRBV5-4
TGTGCCAGCAGCGGCCACTCCAGGGGCGAGGAGACCCAGTACTTC
CASSGHSRGEETQYF
>-|TRBJ2-7|-|15|TRBV6-5
TGTGCCAGCAGACGGAGGGCAGGGCTCCCATACGAGCAGTACTTC
CASRRRAGLPYEQYF
>-|TRBJ2-1|TRBD2|16|TRBV6-5
TGTGCCAGCAGTTACTCGGGTGCGCGGGGGAACAATGAGCAGTTCTTC
CASSYSGARGNNEQFF
>-|TRBJ2-1|TRBD1|16|TRBV5-1
TGCGCCAGCAGCTTGGTAGGGGACAGAAGCTACAATGAGCAGTTCTTC
CASSLVGDRSYNEQFF
>-|TRBJ2-5|-|13|TRBV6-5
TGTGCCAGCAGGAGGACTAGGGGGGAGACCCAGTACTTC
CASRRTRGETQYF
>-|TRBJ2-3|TRBD2|15|TRBV20-1
TGCAGTGCTAGTCGGCAGGAGCGGGAGACAGATACGCAGTATTTT
CSASRQERETDTQYF
>-|TRBJ2-1|TRBD1|14|TRBV10-2
TGCGCCAGCAGCCGGGACAGGGGGTTGGGTGAGCAGTTCTTC
CASSRDRGLGEQFF
>-|TRBJ2-5|TRBD2|19|TRBV3-1/TRBV3-2
TGTGCCAGCAGCCAAGTACCCGGCACTAGCGGGGGGGCCTCAGAGACCCAGTACTTC
CASSQVPGTSGGASETQYF
>once|TRBJ1-2|TRBD1|15|TRBV5-1
TGCGCCAGCAGCCCGGGACAGGCCGGGAACTATGGCTACACCTTC
CASSPGQAGNYGYTF
>-|TRBJ2-5|-|13|TRBV5-1
TGCGCCAGCAGGGAGGGGAGTGAAGAGACCCAGTACTTC
CASREGSEETQYF
>-|TRBJ1-5|-|18|TRBV7-8
TGTGCCAGCAGCTTCCTGCCGGCAGGGGATTTAAGCAATCAGCCCCAGCATTTT
CASSFLPAGDLSNQPQHF
>-|TRBJ2-1|-|16|TRBV5-1
TGCGCCAGCAGCTTGGCTCTCGGCGGGGTCTACAATGAGCAGTTCTTC
CASSLALGGVYNEQFF
>-|TRBJ2-2|TRBD2|17|TRBV11-2
TGTGCCAGCAGCTTATTTCGCGGGGGGGTGTACACCGGGGAGCTGTTTTTT
CASSLFRGGVYTGELFF
>-|TRBJ2-3|-|15|TRBV4-2
TGTGCCAGCAGCCTCTTATTGGGAGGCACAGATACGCAGTATTTT
CASSLLLGGTDTQYF
>-|TRBJ2-1|-|14|TRBV10-3
TGTGCCATCAGTGAGTCGATCGCGGCATGGAAACAGTTCTTC
CAISESIAAWKQFF
>-|TRBJ1-5|-|14|TRBV19
TGTGCCACAGGGATTACTTCTAGCAATCAGCCCCAGCATTTT
CATGITSSNQPQHF
>once|TRBJ1-2|-|14|TRBV27
TGTGCCAGCAGGAGCGGGGGGCTTCGGTATGGCTACACCTTC
CASRSGGLRYGYTF
>-|TRBJ2-1|-|16|TRBV5-6
TGTGCCAGCAGCTCACAGGGCCCGAGGTCCTACAATGAGCAGTTCTTC
CASSSQGPRSYNEQFF
>few|TRBJ1-3|-|13|TRBV10-3
TGTGCCAGCACAGGCGCCTCTGGAAACACCATATATTTT
CASTGASGNTIYF
>many|TRBJ1-3|-|14|TRBV28
TGTGCCAGCAGAAAAGGGGGAACTGGAAACACCATATATTTT
CASRKGGTGNTIYF
>-|TRBJ2-7|-|15|TRBV7-9
TGTGCCAGCAGCCTCCGTTTGGGGGGGCCCTACGAGCAGTACTTC
CASSLRLGGPYEQYF
>-|TRBJ1-6|-|17|TRBV5-1
TGCGCCAGCAGCTGGGGGCACGTAGGATGGAGTAATTCACCCCTCCACTTT
CASSWGHVGWSNSPLHF
>-|TRBJ1-1|-|14|TRBV7-2
TGTGCCAGCAGCTTATTCCGGGGTGGAACTGAAGCTTTCTTT
CASSLFRGGTEAFF
>-|TRBJ1-1|-|15|TRBV19
TGTGCCAGTAGTATGTCCGGGGGGGGGAACACTGAAGCTTTCTTT
CASSMSGGGNTEAFF
>once|TRBJ2-3|-|13|TRBV9
TGTGCCAGCAGTCTTAGCGTCACAGATACGCAGTATTTT
CASSLSVTDTQYF
>once|TRBJ2-3|TRBD1|13|TRBV5-1
TGCGCCAGCGCGACAGGGGACACAGATACGCAGTATTTT
CASATGDTDTQYF
>-|TRBJ2-7|-|13|TRBV10-3
TGTGCCATCAAAGATACAGGCTATTACGAGCAGTACTTC
CAIKDTGYYEQYF
>-|TRBJ1-6|-|14|TRBV5-1
TGCGCCAGCAGCGGGGAGGGTGATAATTCACCCCTCCACTTT
CASSGEGDNSPLHF
>-|TRBJ1-1|TRBD1|15|TRBV5-1
TGCGCCAGCAGCTCGCCGGGGACAGGGGTTTCAAAAGCTTTCTTT
CASSSPGTGVSKAFF
>-|TRBJ2-3|TRBD2|15|TRBV3-1/TRBV3-2
TGTGCCAGCAGCCAAGCCCTAGCGGGGGCAGATACGCAGTATTTT
CASSQALAGADTQYF
>once|TRBJ2-5|TRBD1|15|TRBV5-1
TGCGCCAGCAGCGAGCCGGGACAGGGACAAGAGACCCAGTACTTC
CASSEPGQGQETQYF
>-|TRBJ2-5|TRBD2|16|TRBV9
TGTGCCAGCAGCGTAGGGGCGTGGACTAGCGAAGAGACCCAGTACTTC
CASSVGAWTSEETQYF
>-|TRBJ1-2|TRBD1|17|TRBV28
TGTGCCAGCAGACTCGGGACAGGGGTTGGGGAATACTATGGCTACACCTTC
CASRLGTGVGEYYGYTF
>-|TRBJ1-1|TRBD1|13|TRBV2
TGTGCCAGCAGTGGACAGGGGAGCACTGAAGCTTTCTTT
CASSGQGSTEAFF
>-|TRBJ1-2|-|17|TRBV7-6
TGTGCCAGCAGCTTAGAGCTTGTCCGCGTGGTTTGGTATGGCTACACCTTC
CASSLELVRVVWYGYTF
>-|TRBJ1-3|-|14|TRBV25-1
TGTGCCAGTGCGACAGAGCCCTCTGGAAACACCATATATTTT
CASATEPSGNTIYF
>few|TRBJ1-2|-|15|TRBV28
TGTGCCAGCAGTTTGCCCCTCGCAGGGAACTATGGCTACACCTTC
CASSLPLAGNYGYTF
>-|TRBJ2-7|-|15|TRBV27
TGTGCCAGCAGTTTAACAGGACTAACCTCCTACGAGCAGTACTTC
CASSLTGLTSYEQYF
>-|TRBJ1-5|TRBD1|13|TRBV18
TGTGCCAGCTCGGAGGGACAGGATCAGCCCCAGCATTTT
CASSEGQDQPQHF